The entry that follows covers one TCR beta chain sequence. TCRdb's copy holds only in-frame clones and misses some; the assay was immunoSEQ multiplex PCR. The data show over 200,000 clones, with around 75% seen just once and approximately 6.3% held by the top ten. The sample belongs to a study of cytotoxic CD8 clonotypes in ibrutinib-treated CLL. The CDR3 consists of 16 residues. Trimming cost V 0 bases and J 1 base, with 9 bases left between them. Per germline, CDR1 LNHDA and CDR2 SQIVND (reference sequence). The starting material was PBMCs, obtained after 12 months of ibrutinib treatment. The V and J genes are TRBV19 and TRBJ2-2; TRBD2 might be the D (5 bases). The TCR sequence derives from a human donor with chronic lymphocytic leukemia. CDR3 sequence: CASSIDAGLNTGELFF. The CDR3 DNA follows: TGTGCCAGTAGTATAGACGCGGGTTTGAACACCGGGGAGCTGTTTTTT.